These 29 T cell receptor beta chains originate from one sample sequenced in a study of patients and donors after allogeneic stem cell transplantation (TCRdb year 2020). Libraries were prepared through RT-PCR. Sequencing took place on a NextSeq 550. Through fastp at Q25 and MiXCR, TCRdb rebuilt clones from the public reads, retaining in-frame beta chains. Rows with a matching CDR3 protein are joined into one entry that keeps the most common DNA and genes. The sample records hundreds of thousands of distinct CDR3 sequences, about 14% of which are singletons. Approximately 10% of the sample is in the top ten clones. The sample taken for sequencing was blood, either unsorted or a sorted T cell fraction (not recorded which). These receptors were obtained from a human donor who was either an allogeneic HSCT recipient or a stem cell or donor lymphocyte infusion donor (not recorded which). It is not recorded whose cells these are; they may come from a transplant donor.

This clonotype showed up just a few times. The genes are TRBV7-9 and TRBJ1-2; no reliable D call. This CDR3 has 14 residues. Trimming left V 1 base short and J 6 bases short, with 12 bases between. CDR1 SEHNR and CDR2 FQNEAQ come from the germline V gene (reference sequence). For the CDR3, the DNA is TGTGCCAGCAGCTTAGTTCTTGAGTTTCATGGCTACACCTTC. Translation gives CASSLVLEFHGYTF.

This clonotype came up a few times. V usage is TRBV10-3 and J usage is TRBJ2-3; TRBD1 might be the D (5 bases). The CDR3 runs 13 residues. V lost 9 bases to trimming and J lost 2 bases, with 12 bases between them. From germline, CDR1 is ENHRY and CDR2 SYGVKD. The CDR3 spells CAISRAPTDTQYF. Here the CDR3 DNA reads TGTGCCATTTCCAGGGCCCCCACAGATACGCAGTATTTT.

This clonotype was observed a few times. The chain carries TRBV5-1 and TRBJ2-7; 9 nucleotides agree with TRBD2. Trimming took 4 bases from V and 1 from J; bases not matched to a gene: 18. The CDR3 has 19 residues. Germline CDR1 SGHRS, CDR2 YFSETQ. CDR3 protein: CASSVDSGSNLGRSYEQYF. For the CDR3, the DNA is TGCGCCAGCAGCGTGGATAGCGGGAGTAACTTAGGTCGGTCCTACGAGCAGTACTTC.

The V and J genes are TRBV10-3 and TRBJ2-6; D not resolved. With 10 bases removed from V and 2 bases from J, the gap between germline ends came to 12 bases. The germline V gene encodes CDR1 ENHRY and CDR2 SYGVKD. The CDR3 has 14 amino acids. In DNA form, the CDR3 reads TGTGCCAACTCCAAAGGGCCTGGGGCCAACGTCCTGACTTTC. This encodes CANSKGPGANVLTF.

There are many counts of this clonotype. V gene TRBV20-1 combines with J gene TRBJ2-5, with TRBD1 matching over 8 bases. The CDR3 consists of 12 residues. The V and J ends lost 7 bases and 4 bases, in that order; junction bases with no gene match: 5. From germline, CDR1 is DFQATT and CDR2 SNEGSKA (reference sequence). CDR3 loop: CSVDRGPETQYF. The CDR3, as DNA: TGCAGTGTCGACAGGGGACCAGAGACCCAGTACTTC.

The V call is TRBV5-1, the J call TRBJ2-7; 9 positions match TRBD1. V trimming: 0 bases; J trimming: 5 bases; junction bases outside the gene matches: 15. The CDR3 covers 18 residues. Germline V gene sequence: CDR1 SGHRS, CDR2 YFSETQ. CDR3 residues: CASSLGGDRAVYPHEQYF. The CDR3 DNA sequence: TGCGCCAGCAGCTTGGGAGGGGACAGGGCCGTGTACCCACACGAGCAGTACTTC.

There are a few counts of this clonotype. V gene TRBV24-1 combines with J gene TRBJ2-3; D may be TRBD2 (5 bases). Looked up from germline, CDR1 is KGHDR and CDR2 is SFDVKD. The V end was cut by 1 base, the J end by 2 bases, with 9 bases between. CDR3 length: 15 amino acids. The CDR3: CATSDLGRDTDTQYF. Here the CDR3 DNA reads TGTGCCACCAGTGATTTAGGGAGAGACACAGATACGCAGTATTTT.

This clonotype occurred many times. The rearrangement joins TRBV2 to TRBJ2-3, with 7 bases aligning to TRBD1. After removal of 6 bases from V and 2 bases from J, the junction contained 17 bases not matched to a gene. The CDR3 has 18 amino acids. CDR1 is SNHLY, CDR2 FYNNEI, per germline. In DNA form, the CDR3 reads TGTGCCAGCAGCGACACAGAAGGCCGGGACAGATACACAGATACGCAGTATTTT. The encoded protein is CASSDTEGRDRYTDTQYF.

At least ten counts were recorded for this clonotype. The rearrangement uses TRBV7-3 and TRBJ2-4; TRBD2 might be the D (9 bases). The CDR3 length is 16 residues. CDR1 is SGHTA and CDR2 is FQGTGA in the germline V gene. Trimming pared 5 bases from V and 7 bases from J, leaving 21 bases between. DNA of the CDR3: TGTGCCAGCAGCCCAGGGGGCGGGAGGGCCGGCAACATTCAGTACTTC. Protein sequence: CASSPGGGRAGNIQYF.

The rearrangement uses TRBV6-1 and TRBJ1-1, with unresolved D. The CDR3 is 14 amino acids. V lost 6 bases and J 0 bases, leaving 11 bases between the germline ends. From germline, CDR1 is MNHNS and CDR2 SASEGT. CDR3 sequence reads: CASRTEGVNTEAFF. The CDR3 DNA follows: TGTGCCAGCAGGACCGAGGGAGTGAACACTGAAGCTTTCTTT.

The CDR3 DNA reads as TGCGCCAGCAGCCAAGCCCGGACAGGGGCATACAATGAGCAGTTCTTC. Protein product: CASSQARTGAYNEQFF. The J gene is TRBJ2-1, the V gene TRBV4-3, with TRBD1 matching over 9 bases. With 1 base clipped from V and 4 bases from J, the junction kept 5 bases outside the gene matches. The V gene's germline CDR1 is LGHNA and CDR2 YSLEER. The CDR3 is 16 residues long.

This clonotype was detected many times. The V call is TRBV2, the J call TRBJ1-1; D gene ambiguous. The CDR3 runs to 13 residues. The V end lost 3 bases, the J end lost 4 bases, and 9 bases lay between the germline ends. Germline CDR1 and CDR2: SNHLY and FYNNEI. CDR3 protein: CASSDEETTEAFF. The CDR3 region has the DNA TGTGCCAGCAGTGATGAGGAGACCACTGAAGCTTTCTTT.

This clonotype was counted only a few times. The J gene is TRBJ1-4, the V gene TRBV30, with D possibly TRBD1 on 5 matching bases. Per the germline V gene, CDR1 is GTSNPN and CDR2 is SVGIG (reference sequence). The CDR3 runs 14 residues. V lost 0 bases and J 7 bases, leaving 12 bases between the germline ends. The CDR3 region has the DNA TGTGCCTGGAGTGTAGCTGGGGCGGGTGAAAAACTGTTTTTT. This gives the protein CAWSVAGAGEKLFF. Full variable domain (outside the CDR3, taken from reference TRBV30 and TRBJ1-4): SQTIHQWPATLVQPVGSPLSLECTVEGTSNPNLYWYRQAAGRGLQLLFYSVGIGQISSEVPQNLSASRPQDRQFILSSKKLLLSDSGFYLCAWSVAGAGEKLFFGSGTQLSVL.

This clonotype was seen repeatedly, ten times or more. V is TRBV27 and J is TRBJ1-2; D is undetermined. This CDR3 contains 13 residues. V lost 3 bases and J lost 3, with 8 bases in between. Germline CDR1 and CDR2: MNHEY and SMNVEV (reference sequence). The CDR3 DNA reads as TGTGCCAGCAGTTTTAGCCGGGACTATGGCTACACCTTC. It yields the protein CASSFSRDYGYTF.

The chain joins TRBV6-1 to TRBJ2-1; D perhaps matches TRBD1 (5 bases). There are 15 residues in the CDR3. Germline CDR1 and CDR2: MNHNS and SASEGT. V was cut by 5 bases and J by 0 bases, with 11 bases left in between. CDR3 sequence reads: CASSIGDSSYNEQFF. The CDR3 nucleotides read TGTGCCAGCAGTATAGGGGATAGCTCCTACAATGAGCAGTTCTTC.

This clonotype appeared a few times. V gene TRBV5-1 combines with J gene TRBJ1-1; D remains ambiguous. CDR3 length: 14 amino acids. The germline CDR1 and CDR2 sequences are SGHRS and YFSETQ. V was trimmed by 4 bases and J by 1 base, leaving 11 bases between them. CDR3 DNA sequence: TGCGCCAGCAGCCTGATGGGAAGGAACACTGAAGCTTTCTTT. It is translated as CASSLMGRNTEAFF.

This clonotype came up many times. The chain joins TRBV24-1 to TRBJ1-4, with 7 nucleotides matching TRBD1. The CDR3 is 15 amino acids. Germline V CDR1 and CDR2: KGHDR, SFDVKD. Losses at the gene ends were 3 bases for V and 6 bases for J; bases not matched to a gene: 6. Here the CDR3 DNA reads TGTGCCACCAGTGATGCGACAGGGCTTCATGAAAAACTGTTTTTT. This translates into CATSDATGLHEKLFF.

This clonotype has a count of ten or more. This chain joins TRBV11-2 and TRBJ2-5; the D gene is possibly TRBD2 (7 bases). Germline V gives CDR1 SGHAT, CDR2 FQNNGV. Trimming stripped 6 bases from V and 5 bases from J, with 16 bases between. The CDR3 extends over 14 amino acids. The chain's CDR3 is CASRELGGAETQYF. CDR3 nucleotide sequence: TGTGCCAGCAGGGAGTTGGGGGGGGCCGAGACCCAGTACTTC. Combining the CDR3 with reference TRBV11-2 and TRBJ2-5 gives the whole variable domain EAGVAQSPRYKIIEKRQSVAFWCNPISGHATLYWYQQILGQGPKLLIQFQNNGVVDDSQLPKDRFSAERLKGVDSTLKIQPAKLEDSAVYLCASRELGGAETQYFGPGTRLLVL.

This clonotype was counted ten times or more. This rearrangement joins TRBV7-8 to TRBJ1-5; possible D gene TRBD1, 6 bases. V was cut by 4 bases and J by 5 bases, with 12 bases left in between. Looked up from germline, CDR1 is SGHVS and CDR2 is FQNEAQ. The CDR3 is 14 residues long. This CDR3 is CASSSDRFYQPQHF. DNA of the CDR3: TGTGCCAGCAGCTCCGACAGGTTTTATCAGCCCCAGCATTTT.

The table lists this clonotype with many counts. In DNA, the CDR3 is TGTGCCAGCAGTTACTCGACGGGATTCCGGGACACCATATATTTT. Protein sequence: CASSYSTGFRDTIYF. The V call is TRBV6-2 or TRBV6-3, the J call TRBJ1-3; no clear D gene. Trimming removed 0 bases at V and 8 bases at J, with 14 bases between. In germline, CDR1 is MNHEY, CDR2 SVGEGT. The CDR3 runs to 15 residues.

J is TRBJ1-4 and V is TRBV2; maybe TRBD1 (6 bases). Per germline, CDR1 SNHLY and CDR2 FYNNEI. With 10 bases removed from V and 7 bases from J, the gap between germline ends came to 16 bases. The CDR3 contains 13 residues. The CDR3 DNA is TGTGCCACAAGACAGGAAAAAGTTGAAAAACTGTTTTTT. Translating gives CATRQEKVEKLFF.

The V call is TRBV10-3, the J call TRBJ2-5, with 8 bases fitting TRBD2. Trimming cost V 8 bases and J 5 bases; bases outside gene matches: 10. CDR3 length: 14 amino acids. Germline V gene lookup returns CDR1 ENHRY and CDR2 SYGVKD. CDR3 coding DNA: TGTGCCATCGCCGGGGGGGCCGCCTTGGAGACCCAGTACTTC. It is translated as CAIAGGAALETQYF.

The chain uses TRBV11-2 and TRBJ2-5; D not resolved. V dropped 0 bases and J dropped 4 bases, with 6 bases sitting between them. Germline loops: CDR1 SGHAT, CDR2 FQNNGV. There are 13 residues in the CDR3. CDR3 sequence reads: CASSLEVGETQYF. CDR3 DNA: TGTGCCAGCAGCTTAGAGGTGGGAGAGACCCAGTACTTC.

CDR3 amino acids: CASSEPGLAAAYNEQFF. The DNA of the CDR3 is TGTGCCAGCAGCGAGCCGGGACTAGCGGCCGCATACAATGAGCAGTTCTTC. V usage is TRBV5-6 and J usage is TRBJ2-1, with 11 bases identical to TRBD2. The ends lost 4 bases at V and 4 bases at J; junction bases unmatched: 10. Per germline, CDR1 SGHDT and CDR2 YYEEEE. The CDR3 extends over 17 amino acids.

The CDR3 DNA follows: TGCAGTGCTAGTGGACAAAGGGAGGATGGCTACACCTTC. It yields the protein CSASGQREDGYTF. The J gene is TRBJ1-2, the V gene TRBV20-1; D is perhaps TRBD1 (5 bases). Germline assignment: CDR1 DFQATT and CDR2 SNEGSKA (reference sequence). Trimming left V 3 bases short and J 6 bases short, with 14 bases between. This CDR3 region has 13 residues.

This clonotype was seen ten or more times. V and J are TRBV11-3 and TRBJ2-2; D may match TRBD1 or TRBD2 (5 bases each). V lost 2 bases, J lost 5 bases, and 15 bases lay in between. Germline CDR1 reads SGHNT; CDR2 reads YENEEA. The CDR3 is 16 amino acids. CDR3 nucleotide sequence: TGTGCCAGCAGCTTATGGCAGGGTGGAGGAACCGGGGAGCTGTTTTTT. The encoded protein is CASSLWQGGGTGELFF.

This clonotype has a count of ten or more. The chain employs TRBV12-3 or TRBV12-4 and TRBJ2-5; D call uncertain. V was trimmed by 1 base and J by 1 base, leaving 7 bases between them. The CDR3 contains 14 residues. The DNA of the CDR3 is TGTGCCAGCAGTTTAGGCGACGGCCAAGAGACCCAGTACTTC. Encoded protein: CASSLGDGQETQYF.

This clonotype was counted a few times. This chain joins TRBV29-1 and TRBJ2-5; 7 nucleotides match TRBD1. The V and J ends lost 6 bases and 4 bases, in that order; junction bases with no gene match: 8. CDR1 and CDR2 from the germline V gene are SQVTM and ANQGSEA. This CDR3 comprises 13 residues. CDR3 nucleotides: TGCAGCGTCAGGACAGGCAAGTTAGAGACCCAGTACTTC. Its translation: CSVRTGKLETQYF.

The CDR3 sequence is CSASGGSDTQYF. The CDR3 coding sequence is TGCAGTGCCAGCGGGGGGAGTGATACGCAGTATTTT. The chain links TRBV20-1 to TRBJ2-3, with TRBD2 matching over 9 bases. The CDR3 sequence is 12 residues long. Germline lookup yields CDR1 DFQATT and CDR2 SNEGSKA (reference sequence). The V gene end was trimmed by 6 bases and the J gene end by 6 bases; junction bases not matched to a gene: 4.